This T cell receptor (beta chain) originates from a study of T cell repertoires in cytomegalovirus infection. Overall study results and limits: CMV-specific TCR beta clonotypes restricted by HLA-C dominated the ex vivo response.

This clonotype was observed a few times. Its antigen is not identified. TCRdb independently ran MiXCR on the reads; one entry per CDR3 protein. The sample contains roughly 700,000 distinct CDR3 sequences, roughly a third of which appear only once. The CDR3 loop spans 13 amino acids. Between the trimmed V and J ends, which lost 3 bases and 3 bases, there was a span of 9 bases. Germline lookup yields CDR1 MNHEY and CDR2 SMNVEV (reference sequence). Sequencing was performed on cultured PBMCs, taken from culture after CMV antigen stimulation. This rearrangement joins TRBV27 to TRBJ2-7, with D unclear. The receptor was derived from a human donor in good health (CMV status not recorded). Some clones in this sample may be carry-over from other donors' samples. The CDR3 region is CASSFGPYYEQYF. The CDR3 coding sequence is TGTGCCAGCAGTTTCGGCCCCTACTACGAGCAGTACTTC.